Presented here are 29 T cell receptor beta chains from one specimen sequenced in a study of blood T cell repertoires in COVID-19. The table came from immunoSEQ multiplex PCR; TCRdb's copy has only in-frame clones and leaves some out. Of more than 300,000 clones in the sample, roughly nine tenths were seen once. The specimen was PBMCs or T cells enriched from blood (not recorded which). These TCRs come from a woman aged 25 to 39 who had been exposed to COVID-19.

The table lists this clone with a count of one. This chain joins TRBV29-1 and TRBJ2-7; D call uncertain. V was clipped by 6 bases and J by 6 bases, with 12 bases between them. CDR3 length: 11 amino acids. The V gene's germline CDR1 is SQVTM and CDR2 ANQGSEA. The CDR3 sequence is CSVPGSLEQYF. The CDR3 DNA is TGCAGCGTCCCCGGGTCTCTCGAGCAGTACTTC.

The chain is built from TRBV5-1 and TRBJ1-1, with D hard to call. Between the trimmed V and J ends, which lost 4 bases and 4 bases, there was a span of 17 bases. CDR1 is SGHRS, CDR2 YFSETQ, per germline. This CDR3 is built from 15 residues. As DNA, the CDR3 is TGCGCCAGCAGCCCGGGAACAGTAGAAGGCACTGAAGCTTTCTTT. Translation gives CASSPGTVEGTEAFF.

The CDR3 sequence: CSVRDPDTEAFF. The DNA for the CDR3 is TGCAGCGTTCGGGATCCGGACACTGAAGCTTTCTTT. The chain couples TRBV29-1 to TRBJ1-1; D unresolved. The V and J ends lost 5 bases and 3 bases respectively, with 10 bases between them. The germline CDR1 and CDR2 sequences are SQVTM and ANQGSEA. The CDR3 is 12 residues long.

This clone was recorded once. The rearrangement links TRBV4-1 to TRBJ2-3, with TRBD2 matching over 15 bases. V lost 4 bases and J lost 4; bases outside the gene matches: 3. The CDR3 contains 16 residues. Germline CDR1 and CDR2: MGHRA and YSYEKL. The CDR3, as DNA: TGCGCCAGCAGCCTGGGACTAGCGGGGGGATCAGATACGCAGTATTTT. This codes for CASSLGLAGGSDTQYF.

The chain combines TRBV3-1 (or the pseudogene TRBV3-2) with TRBJ2-1; a weak D match, TRBD2 (5 bases). Trimming stripped 4 bases from V and 6 bases from J, with 13 bases between. Germline V gene data show CDR1 as LGHDT and CDR2 as YNNKEL (reference sequence). The CDR3 covers 14 residues. CDR3: CASSLQGLINEQFF. The CDR3 DNA follows: TGTGCCAGCAGCCTACAAGGACTGATCAATGAGCAGTTCTTC.

The rearrangement links TRBV24-1 to TRBJ1-5, with 9 bases lining up with TRBD1. This CDR3 is built from 15 residues. V gave up 10 bases and J gave up 0 bases; unmatched junction bases: 6. Germline values: CDR1 KGHDR, CDR2 SFDVKD. The CDR3 spells CATADRGYSNQPQHF. The CDR3 nucleotides read TGTGCCACAGCGGACAGGGGTTATAGCAATCAGCCCCAGCATTTT.

The J gene is TRBJ1-1, the V gene TRBV19, with 7 nucleotides matching TRBD1. Germline-derived CDR1 and CDR2 are LNHDA and SQIVND (reference sequence). The CDR3 extends over 13 amino acids. Germline trimming cut 3 bases from V and 5 bases from J; bases unmatched to any gene: 3. The CDR3 sequence: CASSMTGRTEAFF. CDR3 DNA: TGTGCCAGTAGTATGACAGGGCGAACTGAAGCTTTCTTT.

In this sample, this clone turned up a few times. One junction end disagrees with the germline gene, perhaps due to a read error. The rearrangement uses TRBV5-4 and TRBJ2-2; 7 bases align to TRBD2. Germline-derived CDR1 and CDR2 are SGHNT and YYREEE (reference sequence). The CDR3 length is 12 residues. CDR3 nucleotides: TGTGCCAGCAGCTCGGTGACGGGGGGGCTGTTTTTT. Its translation is CASSSVTGGLFF.

This chain joins TRBV2 and TRBJ1-2; TRBD1 matches 9 bases. The CDR3 length is 13 residues. CDR1 and CDR2 from the germline V gene are SNHLY and FYNNEI. The V gene end was trimmed by 8 bases and the J gene end by 4 bases; junction bases not matched to a gene: 5. CDR3 sequence reads: CASHRTGVYGYTF. CDR3 coding DNA: TGTGCCAGCCACAGGACAGGGGTCTATGGCTACACCTTC.

V gene TRBV24-1 combines with J gene TRBJ1-5, with 8 positions matching TRBD1. The CDR3 is 17 residues long. V lost 2 bases to trimming and J lost 9 bases; unmatched junction nucleotides: 14. Germline CDR1 is KGHDR and CDR2 is SFDVKD. The CDR3 sequence is CATSDSSTGTGFRPQHF. For the CDR3, the DNA is TGTGCCACCAGTGATTCCTCTACCGGGACAGGTTTTCGGCCCCAGCATTTT.

In its sample, this clone was seen once. This chain uses TRBV6-5 with TRBJ2-5; D may be TRBD1 (6 bases). CDR1 is MNHEY and CDR2 is SVGAGI in the germline V gene. Between the trimmed V and J ends, which lost 6 bases and 2 bases, there was a span of 13 bases. The CDR3 is 14 residues long. CDR3 nucleotides: TGTGCCAGCAGCGGGTGGACAGCGCAAGAGACCCAGTACTTC. It translates to CASSGWTAQETQYF.

This sequence joins TRBV27 and TRBJ1-1; D is unclear. CDR3 length equals 13 residues. From germline, CDR1 is MNHEY and CDR2 SMNVEV (reference sequence). Trimming took off 8 bases at V and 1 base at J, with 11 bases between the two ends. CDR3 DNA sequence: TGTGCCAGCGGGAGTAGGCAGAACACTGAAGCTTTCTTT. Encoded protein: CASGSRQNTEAFF.

The chain uses TRBV5-1 and TRBJ2-1, with a possible D match to TRBD1 (6 bases). There are 13 residues in the CDR3. V shed 2 bases and J shed 8 bases, with 11 bases lying between them. Germline-derived CDR1 and CDR2 are SGHRS and YFSETQ. CDR3 bases: TGCGCCAGCAGCTTACAGGGCCCGGATGAGCAGTTCTTC. Translated: CASSLQGPDEQFF.

This CDR3 reads CASSLVSGQANEKLFF. CDR3 coding DNA: TGCGCCAGCAGCTTGGTTTCGGGACAGGCTAATGAAAAACTGTTTTTT. The chain employs TRBV5-1 and TRBJ1-4; 8 bases fit TRBD1. CDR1 SGHRS and CDR2 YFSETQ come from the germline V gene. The CDR3 is 16 amino acids. Unmatched junction bases numbered 4, after V lost 0 bases and J lost 3 bases.

The rearrangement links TRBV29-1 to TRBJ2-2; 8 positions match TRBD1. Looked up from germline, CDR1 is SQVTM and CDR2 is ANQGSEA. V shed 5 bases, J shed 4 bases, and the junction held 3 bases outside the gene matches. This CDR3 contains 13 residues. CDR3: CSVRTGGTGELFF. Written as DNA, the CDR3 is TGCAGCGTTCGTACAGGGGGCACCGGGGAGCTGTTTTTT.

This clone was detected a few times. This rearrangement joins TRBV5-4 to TRBJ2-3; D is possibly TRBD2 (6 bases). This CDR3 has 16 amino acids. Germline CDR1 SGHNT, CDR2 YYREEE (reference sequence). Trimming removed 5 bases at V and 0 bases at J, with 16 bases between. CDR3 in amino acids: CASRGGYMTSTDTQYF. The CDR3 region has the DNA TGTGCCAGCAGGGGGGGTTACATGACTAGCACAGATACGCAGTATTTT.

This chain joins TRBV10-3 and TRBJ2-3; TRBD2 matches 7 bases. With 3 bases clipped from V and 2 bases from J, the junction kept 8 bases outside the gene matches. The CDR3 extends over 16 amino acids. Germline assignment: CDR1 ENHRY and CDR2 SYGVKD. As DNA, the CDR3 is TGTGCCATCAGTGAAAGGGAGGGTGGGGACACAGATACGCAGTATTTT. This translates into CAISEREGGDTDTQYF.

The chain has TRBV10-3 and TRBJ1-1, with 8 positions matching TRBD1. The CDR3 has 14 amino acids. The J segment lost 4 bases and the V segment lost 6 bases, leaving 7 bases of the junction unmatched. Germline CDR1 and CDR2: ENHRY and SYGVKD. The DNA for the CDR3 is TGTGCCATCAGGGCAGACAGGGGAGGCACTGAAGCTTTCTTT. Protein: CAIRADRGGTEAFF.

The rearrangement uses TRBV7-9 and TRBJ1-6; D possibly corresponds to TRBD1 (6 bases). Trimming cost V 6 bases and J 4 bases, with 19 bases left between them. CDR1 SEHNR and CDR2 FQNEAQ come from the germline V gene (reference sequence). This CDR3 is built from 17 residues. This CDR3 reads CASRPPMRQGYNSPLHF. The CDR3 nucleotides are TGTGCCAGCAGACCACCTATGCGGCAGGGGTATAATTCACCCCTCCACTTT. Looking up the rest from reference TRBV7-9 and TRBJ1-6 gives the full variable domain: DTGVSQNPRHKITKRGQNVTFRCDPISEHNRLYWYRQTLGQGPEFLTYFQNEAQLEKSRLLSDRFSAERPKGSFSTLEIQRTEQGDSAMYLCASRPPMRQGYNSPLHFGNGTRLTVT.

The chain couples TRBV7-2 to TRBJ2-5; 10 bases map to TRBD1. V shed 5 bases, J shed 3 bases, and the junction held 6 bases outside the gene matches. There are 15 residues in the CDR3. CDR1 and CDR2 from the germline V gene are SGHTA and FQGNSA. The CDR3 region has the DNA TGTGCCAGCAGCCGGACCGGGACAGGGGAAGAGACCCAGTACTTC. Its protein is CASSRTGTGEETQYF.

The V call is TRBV5-1, the J call TRBJ2-3; 8 positions match TRBD2. The V gene end was trimmed by 4 bases and the J gene end by 1 base; junction bases not matched to a gene: 8. Germline CDR1 and CDR2: SGHRS and YFSETQ. The CDR3 is made up of 16 amino acids. CDR3 DNA sequence: TGCGCCAGCAGCCCTTGGACTAGCCTCGGCACAGATACGCAGTATTTT. Translating it yields CASSPWTSLGTDTQYF. Using reference TRBV5-1 and TRBJ2-3 for the parts outside the CDR3, the full variable domain is KAGVTQTPRYLIKTRGQQVTLSCSPISGHRSVSWYQQTPGQGLQFLFEYFSETQRNKGNFPGRFSGRQFSNSRSEMNVSTLELGDSALYLCASSPWTSLGTDTQYFGPGTRLTVL.

The V call is TRBV6-2 or TRBV6-3, the J call TRBJ1-2, with 7 bases that match TRBD1. The CDR3 spans 13 residues. The germline V gene has CDR1 MNHEY and CDR2 SVGEGT. The V gene end was trimmed by 5 bases and the J gene end by 4 bases; junction bases not matched to a gene: 4. CDR3 protein: CASSLTGVYGYTF. Here the CDR3 DNA reads TGTGCCAGCAGTCTAACAGGGGTCTATGGCTACACCTTC.

The J gene is TRBJ1-4, the V gene TRBV27, with 7 bases fitting TRBD1. The V and J ends lost 5 bases and 4 bases, in that order; junction bases with no gene match: 4. The CDR3 runs to 14 residues. CDR1 is MNHEY, CDR2 SMNVEV, per germline (reference sequence). The CDR3 DNA reads as TGTGCCAGCAGTGCCGACAGGGTTAATGAAAAACTGTTTTTT. Protein product: CASSADRVNEKLFF.

V is TRBV4-1 and J is TRBJ2-7; D is possibly TRBD1 (5 bases). The CDR3 spans 17 residues. Germline V gene data show CDR1 as MGHRA and CDR2 as YSYEKL. V was shortened by 0 bases and J by 4 bases, with 19 bases between the two germline ends. The CDR3 region has the DNA TGCGCCAGCAGCCAAGATGGTAACAACAGGCTTTCTTACGAGCAGTACTTC. Translating it yields CASSQDGNNRLSYEQYF.

V usage is TRBV29-1 and J usage is TRBJ2-3; 7 bases map to TRBD2. Trimming removed 2 bases from V and 1 base from J; junction bases left unmatched: 3. The CDR3 is 14 residues long. The V gene's germline CDR1 is SQVTM and CDR2 ANQGSEA. Written as DNA, the CDR3 is TGCAGCGTTGAAAAGCGGGGAGGCACAGATACGCAGTATTTT. Protein: CSVEKRGGTDTQYF.

V gene TRBV7-9 combines with J gene TRBJ1-2; 7 bases map to TRBD1. CDR1 SEHNR and CDR2 FQNEAQ come from the germline V gene (reference sequence). This CDR3 contains 13 residues. Trimming cost V 5 bases and J 6 bases; bases outside gene matches: 6. In nucleotides, the CDR3 is TGTGCCAGCAGCCCGACAGGGAGCCATGGCTACACCTTC. Amino acid sequence: CASSPTGSHGYTF.

The rearrangement links TRBV7-9 to TRBJ1-1, with 9 positions matching TRBD1. CDR1 and CDR2 (germline): SEHNR, FQNEAQ (reference sequence). J lost 3 bases, V lost 8 bases, and 7 bases had no gene match. This CDR3 is 14 amino acids long. The CDR3, as DNA: TGTGCCAGCCGTTGGACAGGGGAGCACACTGAAGCTTTCTTT. This codes for CASRWTGEHTEAFF.

The chain combines TRBV4-3 with TRBJ1-2, with 11 nucleotides matching TRBD1. The germline V gene has CDR1 LGHNA and CDR2 YSLEER. V shed 1 base and J 4 bases; nucleotides not matched to a gene: 8. The CDR3 is 17 amino acids. For the CDR3, the DNA is TGCGCCAGCAGCCAAGGGACAGGGGGCACGACCGTCTATGGCTACACCTTC. Its translation is CASSQGTGGTTVYGYTF.

This clone was seen a few times. This sequence joins TRBV7-8 and TRBJ1-1; 9 bases map to TRBD1. Germline lookup yields CDR1 SGHVS and CDR2 FQNEAQ. CDR3 length equals 14 residues. V shed 4 bases, J shed 4 bases, and the junction held 4 bases outside the gene matches. The CDR3 nucleotides are TGTGCCAGCAGCTCGACAGGGGGTGGCACTGAAGCTTTCTTT. This sequence encodes CASSSTGGGTEAFF.